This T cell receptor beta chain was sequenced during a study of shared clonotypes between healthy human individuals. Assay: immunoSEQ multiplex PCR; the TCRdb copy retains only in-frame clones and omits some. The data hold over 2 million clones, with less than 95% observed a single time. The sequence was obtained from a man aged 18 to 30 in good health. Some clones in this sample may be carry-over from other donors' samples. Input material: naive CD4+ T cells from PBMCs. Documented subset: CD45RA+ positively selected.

The CDR3 spells CASSGGRSTEAFF. As DNA, the CDR3 is TGTGCCAGCAGTGGGGGGCGCAGTACTGAAGCTTTCTTT. The V gene is TRBV6-4, the J gene TRBJ1-1; D possibly corresponds to TRBD1 (6 bases). Germline CDR1 MRHNA, CDR2 SNTAGT. The CDR3 runs 13 residues. Deletions cut 4 bases from V and 5 bases from J, with 11 bases between.